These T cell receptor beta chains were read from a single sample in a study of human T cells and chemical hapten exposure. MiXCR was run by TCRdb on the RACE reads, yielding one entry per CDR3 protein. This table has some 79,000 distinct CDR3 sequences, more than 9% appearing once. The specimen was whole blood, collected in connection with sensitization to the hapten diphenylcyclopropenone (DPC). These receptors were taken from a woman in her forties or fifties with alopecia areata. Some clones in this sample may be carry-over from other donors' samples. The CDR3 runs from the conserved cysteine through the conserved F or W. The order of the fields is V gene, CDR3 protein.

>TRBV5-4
CASSSRQGEYF
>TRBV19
CASSTQDSDTQYF
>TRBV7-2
CASSTRGRGSRETQYF
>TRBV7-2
CASSFLSTSANYGYTF
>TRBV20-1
CSARERPVGEQYF
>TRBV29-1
CSAGDREETQYF
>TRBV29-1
CSVGTSWDEQFF
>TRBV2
CASRPRSQETQYF
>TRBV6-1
CASSEALATYNEQFF
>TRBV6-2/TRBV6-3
CASSYFDEQYF
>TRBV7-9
CASSSSSLYGYTF
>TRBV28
CASSSHRPVSTQYF
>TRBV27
CATERAGSYNEQFF
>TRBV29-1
CSVSPSGANVLTF
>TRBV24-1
CATSEGRGPEKLFF
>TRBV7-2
CASSLSSGHGYEQYF
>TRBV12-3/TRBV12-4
CASRPPTSGRDNEQFF
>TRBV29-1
CSTRQGANTGELFF
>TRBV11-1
CASSFSGYEAFF
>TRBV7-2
CASSLAGTSGRNEQFF
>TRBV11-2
CASSLGQGTGELFF
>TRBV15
CATSRDFGDTQYF
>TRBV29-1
CSVRDRGGDTQYF
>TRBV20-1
CSARDMPGVGNTEAFF
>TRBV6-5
CASSILAGAVYEQYF
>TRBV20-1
CSAMLLSSGSYEQYF
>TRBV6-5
CASSYSLDQPQHF
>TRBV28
CASTSLAGGPYNEQFF
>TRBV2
CASSPTERGTDPYNEQFF
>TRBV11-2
CASSLIWGQNTGELFF
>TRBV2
CASSDGTGYTGELFF
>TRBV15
CATSRELTYGYTF
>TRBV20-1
CSAQTGTSGTLTDTQYF
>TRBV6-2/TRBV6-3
CASMTGGVDEQYF
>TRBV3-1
CASGDSNQPQHF
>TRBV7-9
CASSPSGRGDTQYF
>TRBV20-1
CSAYVSGRKYEQYF
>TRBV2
CASTQSSFSYNEQFF
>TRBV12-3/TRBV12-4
CASSAVVRTQYF